This TCR beta chain was profiled in a study of shared clonotypes between healthy human individuals. Germline lookup yields CDR1 SGHAT and CDR2 FQNNGV. The CDR3 spans 15 residues. V was shortened by 3 bases and J by 7 bases, with 18 bases between the two germline ends. Overall study results and limits: Generally, naive subsets came out with larger estimated richness than memory subsets. Across a handful of donors, naive CD4 shared roughly 5%, naive CD8 around 3.5%, memory CD4 more than 2%, memory CD8 more than 0.35%.

Sequencing used immunoSEQ multiplex PCR; TCRdb keeps in-frame clones, though not all of them. The sample has 2 million to 2.5 million clones; roughly 95% are singletons. The study drew its donors from healthy HIV-negative adults without recent acute infections or vaccinations. A split of CD4+ cells into CD45RA+ naive and CD45RA-negative memory subsets was performed. To note about this clone: Its antigen remains unknown.

This TCR derives from a young man in good health. V is TRBV11-2 and J is TRBJ1-2, with D perhaps TRBD1 (6 bases). The specimen sequenced was naive CD4+ T cells sorted from blood. Specified subset: CD45RA+ positively selected. DNA of the CDR3: TGTGCCAGCAGCTTGGGCAATTGGGGGGCGAGTGGCTACACCTTC. It encodes CASSLGNWGASGYTF. The entire variable domain, with the rest obtained from reference TRBV11-2 and TRBJ1-2, is as follows: EAGVAQSPRYKIIEKRQSVAFWCNPISGHATLYWYQQILGQGPKLLIQFQNNGVVDDSQLPKDRFSAERLKGVDSTLKIQPAKLEDSAVYLCASSLGNWGASGYTFGSGTRLTVV.